What follows are 4 T cell receptor beta chains derived from one specimen sequenced in a study of cytomegalovirus exposure and HLA in healthy donors. Produced via immunoSEQ multiplex PCR; TCRdb's table is partial and in-frame only. The sample comprises about 110,000 clones, roughly 88% of which are singletons, and more than 1.4% rests with the top ten. Sequencing input: PBMCs. Receptors originate from a woman aged 25 to 45 in good health and CMV-seropositive.

The chain is built from TRBV4-1 and TRBJ1-1, with D hard to call. V lost 0 bases and J lost 4, with 9 bases in between. Germline V gene sequence: CDR1 MGHRA, CDR2 YSYEKL. The CDR3 is 14 residues long. CDR3 bases: TGCGCCAGCAGCCAAGATTGGAGCCCCACTGAAGCTTTCTTT. It is translated as CASSQDWSPTEAFF.

The V gene is TRBV14, the J gene TRBJ2-3; a possible D gene is TRBD1 (5 bases). Germline values: CDR1 SGHDN, CDR2 FVKESK. Trimming shortened V by 3 bases and J by 3 bases, and 13 bases separated the two germline ends. CDR3 length: 15 residues. The CDR3 protein is CASSHARTSTDTQYF. DNA for the CDR3: TGTGCCAGCAGCCATGCTAGGACAAGTACAGATACGCAGTATTTT.

The chain joins TRBV10-2 to TRBJ2-7; 8 bases agree with TRBD2. Germline V gene data show CDR1 as WSHSY and CDR2 as SAAADI. The CDR3 sequence is 16 residues long. Unmatched junction bases numbered 7, after V lost 0 bases and J lost 3 bases. The CDR3 region has the DNA TGCGCCAGCAGTGAGTCTTGGGCTAGCGGGTTCTACGAGCAGTACTTC. As protein: CASSESWASGFYEQYF.

J is TRBJ2-7 and V is TRBV4-2; D perhaps matches TRBD1 (6 bases). Looked up from germline, CDR1 is LGHNA and CDR2 is YNFKEQ. Trimming removed 0 bases from V and 4 bases from J, with 13 bases in between. The CDR3 spans 15 residues. The CDR3 spells CASSQDLTGWYEQYF. CDR3 bases: TGTGCCAGCAGCCAAGATTTAACAGGGTGGTACGAGCAGTACTTC.